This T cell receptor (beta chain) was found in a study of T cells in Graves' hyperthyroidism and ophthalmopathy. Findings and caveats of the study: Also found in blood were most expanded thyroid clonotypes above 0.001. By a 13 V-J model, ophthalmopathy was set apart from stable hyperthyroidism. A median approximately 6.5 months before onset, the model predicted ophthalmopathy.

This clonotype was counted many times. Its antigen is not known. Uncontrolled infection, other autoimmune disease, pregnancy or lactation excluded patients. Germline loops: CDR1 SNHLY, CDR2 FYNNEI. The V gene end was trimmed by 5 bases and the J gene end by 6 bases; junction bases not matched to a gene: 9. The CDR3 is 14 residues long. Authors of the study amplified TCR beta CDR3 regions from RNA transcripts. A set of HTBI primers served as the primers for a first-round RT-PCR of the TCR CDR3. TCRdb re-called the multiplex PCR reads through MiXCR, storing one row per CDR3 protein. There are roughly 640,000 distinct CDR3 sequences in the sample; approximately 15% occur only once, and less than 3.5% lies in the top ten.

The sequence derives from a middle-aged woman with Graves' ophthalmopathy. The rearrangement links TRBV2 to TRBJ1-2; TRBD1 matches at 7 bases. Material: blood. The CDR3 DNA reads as TGTGCCAGCAGTATTGCCGGGACAGACAATGGCTACACCTTC. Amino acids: CASSIAGTDNGYTF.